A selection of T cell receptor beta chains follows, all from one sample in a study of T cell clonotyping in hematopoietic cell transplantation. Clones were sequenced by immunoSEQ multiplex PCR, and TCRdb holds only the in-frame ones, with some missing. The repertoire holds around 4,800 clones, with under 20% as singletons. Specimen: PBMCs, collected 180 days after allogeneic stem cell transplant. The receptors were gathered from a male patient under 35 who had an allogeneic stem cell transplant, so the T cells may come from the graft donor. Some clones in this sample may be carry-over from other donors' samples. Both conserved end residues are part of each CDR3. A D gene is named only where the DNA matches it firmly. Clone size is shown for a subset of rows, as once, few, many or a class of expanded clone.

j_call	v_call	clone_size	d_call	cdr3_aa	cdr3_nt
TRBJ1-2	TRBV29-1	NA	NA	CSVTQGGDGYTF	TGCAGCGTTACACAGGGAGGGGATGGCTACACCTTC
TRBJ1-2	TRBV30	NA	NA	CASRTSALGGYTF	TGTGCCAGCCGTACTTCAGCCCTAGGGGGCTACACCTTC
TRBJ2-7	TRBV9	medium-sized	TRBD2	CASSVSGGSHEQYF	TGTGCCAGCAGCGTTTCGGGCGGGAGCCACGAGCAGTACTTC
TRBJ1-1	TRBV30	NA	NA	CAWSVLSPEAFF	TGTGCCTGGAGTGTACTGTCTCCTGAAGCTTTCTTT
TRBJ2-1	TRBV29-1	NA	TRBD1	CSVLGQGVSSEQFF	TGCAGCGTTTTAGGACAGGGGGTTAGCAGTGAGCAGTTCTTC
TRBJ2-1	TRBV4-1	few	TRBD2	CASSPTTSEGEQFF	TGCGCCAGCAGCCCCACGACTAGCGAGGGTGAGCAGTTCTTC
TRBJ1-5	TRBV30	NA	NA	CAWSVRTDQPQHF	TGTGCCTGGAGTGTCCGTACCGATCAGCCCCAGCATTTT
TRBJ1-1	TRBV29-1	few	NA	CSAPGLRGWEAFF	TGCAGCGCCCCAGGGCTCAGGGGTTGGGAAGCTTTCTTT
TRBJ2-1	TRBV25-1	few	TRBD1	CASSETGGAYNEQFF	TGTGCCAGCAGTGAGACAGGGGGCGCCTACAATGAGCAGTTCTTC
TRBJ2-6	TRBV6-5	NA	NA	CASKLQSPGANVLTF	TGTGCCAGCAAATTACAGTCTCCTGGGGCCAACGTCCTGACTTTC
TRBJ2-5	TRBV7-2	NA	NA	CASSLNSGGRETQYF	TGTGCCAGCAGCTTAAATAGTGGGGGTCGGGAGACCCAGTACTTC
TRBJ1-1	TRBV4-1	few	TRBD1	CASSHLGQGAKMNTEAFF	TGCGCCAGCAGCCACCTAGGACAGGGGGCGAAGATGAACACTGAAGCTTTCTTT
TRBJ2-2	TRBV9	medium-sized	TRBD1	CASSVGQGNTGELFF	TGTGCCAGCAGCGTAGGACAGGGAAACACCGGGGAGCTGTTTTTT
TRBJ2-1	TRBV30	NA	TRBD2	CAWSVRLAGANEQFF	TGTGCCTGGAGTGTACGGCTAGCGGGAGCGAATGAGCAGTTCTTC
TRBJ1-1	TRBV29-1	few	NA	CSDGTEAFF	TGCAGCGATGGGACGGAAGCTTTCTTT
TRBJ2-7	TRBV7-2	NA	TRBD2	CASSLMRTSDVPYEQYF	TGTGCCAGCAGCTTAATGAGGACTAGCGACGTTCCCTACGAGCAGTACTTC
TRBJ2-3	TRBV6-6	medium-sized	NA	CASSYLEGTDTQYF	TGTGCCAGCAGTTATCTGGAGGGCACAGATACGCAGTATTTT
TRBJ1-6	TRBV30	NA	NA	CAWTSGSWDSPLHF	TGTGCCTGGACCTCCGGGAGTTGGGATTCACCCCTCCACTTT
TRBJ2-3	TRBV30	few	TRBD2	CACPRTSGDTQYF	TGTGCCTGTCCTAGGACTAGTGGAGATACGCAGTATTTT
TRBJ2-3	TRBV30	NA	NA	CALVTGSGPDTQYF	TGTGCCCTGGTGACGGGTAGCGGCCCAGATACGCAGTATTTT
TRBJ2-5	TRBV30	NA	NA	CAWNLAGETQYF	TGTGCCTGGAATCTAGCCGGGGAGACCCAGTACTTC
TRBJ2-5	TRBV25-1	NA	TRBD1	CASTHTGGGETQYF	TGTGCCAGCACACACACAGGGGGAGGCGAGACCCAGTACTTC
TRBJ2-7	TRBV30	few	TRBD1	CAWSAGTGTYEQYF	TGTGCCTGGAGTGCCGGGACAGGGACCTACGAGCAGTACTTC
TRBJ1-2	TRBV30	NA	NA	CAWSVQGYYGYTF	TGTGCCTGGAGTGTACAGGGATACTATGGCTACACCTTC
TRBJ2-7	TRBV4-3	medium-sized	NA	CASSPEWAPTYEQYF	TGCGCCAGCAGCCCGGAGTGGGCGCCTACCTACGAGCAGTACTTC
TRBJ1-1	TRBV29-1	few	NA	CSVREGSMAFF	TGCAGCGTCCGGGAGGGATCGATGGCTTTCTTT
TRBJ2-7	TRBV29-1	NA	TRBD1	CSVVPQGANEQYF	TGCAGCGTTGTTCCACAGGGGGCTAACGAGCAGTACTTC
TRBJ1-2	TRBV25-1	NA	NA	CASSESRAVPYGYTF	TGTGCCAGCAGTGAATCCCGGGCCGTCCCCTATGGCTACACCTTC
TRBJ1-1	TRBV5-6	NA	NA	CASSLDSGLNTEAFF	TGTGCCAGCAGCTTGGATTCAGGACTGAACACTGAAGCTTTCTTT
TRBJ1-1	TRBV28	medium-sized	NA	CASNPGNTEAFF	TGTGCCAGCAATCCGGGGAACACTGAAGCTTTCTTT
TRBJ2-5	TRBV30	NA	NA	CAWSVGAQRETQYF	TGTGCCTGGAGTGTAGGGGCGCAACGGGAGACCCAGTACTTC
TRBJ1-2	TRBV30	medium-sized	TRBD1	CAWSGMGQLQNGYTF	TGTGCCTGGAGTGGGATGGGACAGCTCCAAAATGGCTACACCTTC
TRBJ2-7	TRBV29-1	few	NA	CSATREEGYEQYF	TGCAGCGCCACGAGGGAAGAGGGCTACGAGCAGTACTTC
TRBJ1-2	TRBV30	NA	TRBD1	CAWSGTGAGYTF	TGTGCCTGGAGTGGGACAGGGGCCGGCTACACCTTC
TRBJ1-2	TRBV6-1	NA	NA	CASKERGDYGYTF	TGTGCCAGCAAGGAAAGGGGGGATTATGGCTACACCTTC
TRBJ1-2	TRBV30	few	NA	CAWRLEYGYTF	TGTGCCTGGCGCCTGGAATATGGCTACACCTTC
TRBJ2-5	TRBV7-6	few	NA	CASSLELLGSQTQYF	TGTGCCAGCAGCTTAGAATTATTAGGGAGCCAGACCCAGTACTTC
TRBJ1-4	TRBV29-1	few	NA	CSVAKGSEEKLFF	TGCAGCGTTGCAAAGGGGTCAGAAGAAAAACTGTTTTTT